These 27 T cell receptor beta chains were sequenced from one sample in a study of cytomegalovirus exposure and HLA in healthy donors. Primers: 60 Vbeta forward and 13 Jbeta reverse. TCRdb's copy holds only in-frame clones and misses some; the assay was immunoSEQ multiplex PCR. The table lists roughly 89,000 clones, around 82% of them singletons. Sequenced: PBMCs. These receptor sequences come from a man aged 18 to 29 in good health and CMV-seronegative.

The chain has TRBV29-1 and TRBJ2-5; no definite D call. CDR3 length equals 13 residues. Trimming cost V 3 bases and J 2 bases, with 10 bases left between them. The germline V gene encodes CDR1 SQVTM and CDR2 ANQGSEA. The CDR3 sequence: CSVDKTAQETQYF. CDR3 bases: TGCAGCGTTGATAAAACAGCTCAAGAGACCCAGTACTTC.

The CDR3 DNA reads TGTGCCAGCAGCCCCTCGGGGTCGGGGTATGGCTACACCTTC. This codes for CASSPSGSGYGYTF. The chain couples TRBV7-3 to TRBJ1-2; D remains unclear. CDR1 SGHTA and CDR2 FQGTGA come from the germline V gene. V lost 5 bases, J lost 5 bases, and 15 bases lay in between. There are 14 residues in the CDR3.

The chain couples TRBV11-2 to TRBJ1-6, with D possibly being TRBD1 (5 bases). Trimming stripped 5 bases from V and 4 bases from J, with 12 bases between. The V gene's germline CDR1 is SGHAT and CDR2 FQNNGV. The CDR3 totals 15 residues. The CDR3 DNA is TGTGCCAGCAGCCCATTAGACAGATATAATTCACCCCTCCACTTT. It specifies CASSPLDRYNSPLHF. Drawing the rest from reference TRBV11-2 and TRBJ1-6, the complete variable domain is EAGVAQSPRYKIIEKRQSVAFWCNPISGHATLYWYQQILGQGPKLLIQFQNNGVVDDSQLPKDRFSAERLKGVDSTLKIQPAKLEDSAVYLCASSPLDRYNSPLHFGNGTRLTVT.

This sequence joins TRBV5-5 and TRBJ2-5; 9 nucleotides agree with TRBD1. Germline-derived CDR1 and CDR2 are SGHKS and YYEKEE (reference sequence). J gave up 4 bases and V 0 bases, and 7 bases lay outside the gene matches. The CDR3 has 16 amino acids. The CDR3 nucleotides read TGTGCCAGCAGCTTGGAACGACAGGGGGGTGGAGAGACCCAGTACTTC. This translates into CASSLERQGGGETQYF. Filled out from reference TRBV5-5 and TRBJ2-5, the complete variable domain reads DAGVTQSPTHLIKTRGQQVTLRCSPISGHKSVSWYQQVLGQGPQFIFQYYEKEERGRGNFPDRFSARQFPNYSSELNVNALLLGDSALYLCASSLERQGGGETQYFGPGTRLLVL.

The genes are TRBV5-4 and TRBJ2-1; the match to TRBD2 covers 13 bases. The germline CDR1 and CDR2 sequences are SGHNT and YYREEE (reference sequence). Germline trimming cut 4 bases from V and 4 bases from J; bases unmatched to any gene: 14. This CDR3 contains 19 residues. The CDR3 loop is CASSTRTGTSGTRYNEQFF. CDR3 DNA sequence: TGTGCCAGCAGCACTCGAACGGGGACTAGCGGGACGAGATACAATGAGCAGTTCTTC.

The rearrangement uses TRBV7-6 and TRBJ1-2, with 10 bases fitting TRBD1. J lost 7 bases, V lost 1 base, and 3 bases had no gene match. Germline-derived CDR1 and CDR2 are SGHVS and FNYEAQ. The CDR3 covers 14 residues. Here the CDR3 DNA reads TGTGCCAGCAGCTTAGGACAGGGGGCGAGTGGCTACACCTTC. The encoded protein is CASSLGQGASGYTF.

This clone was observed a handful of times. Sequence at one end of the junction differs from germline and may be a read error. V is TRBV18 and J is TRBJ2-1; D ambiguous. The CDR3 totals 13 residues. The V gene's germline CDR1 is KGHSH and CDR2 LQKENI. The CDR3 nucleotides are TGTGCCAGCTCACCTAACTCCCACAATGAGCAGTTCTTC. This translates into CASSPNSHNEQFF.

V gene TRBV5-4 combines with J gene TRBJ2-7; 9 bases map to TRBD1. The trim removed 4 bases at V and 3 bases at J, leaving 8 bases unmatched. This CDR3 comprises 15 residues. The V gene's germline CDR1 is SGHNT and CDR2 YYREEE (reference sequence). CDR3 in DNA: TGTGCCAGCAGCGATCCGGGACAGGGAGTCTACGAGCAGTACTTC. Translated, it gives CASSDPGQGVYEQYF.

In this sample, this clone turned up a few times. The CDR3 spells CASGQALAKNIQYF. For the CDR3, the DNA is TGTGCCAGTGGACAGGCCTTAGCCAAAAACATTCAGTACTTC. V usage is TRBV19 and J usage is TRBJ2-4, with 7 nucleotides matching TRBD1. Germline values: CDR1 LNHDA, CDR2 SQIVND (reference sequence). This CDR3 is 14 amino acids long. V lost 8 bases to trimming and J lost 0 bases; unmatched junction nucleotides: 4.

The rearrangement links TRBV2 to TRBJ1-2; TRBD1 matches at 9 bases. V gave up 1 base and J gave up 5 bases; unmatched junction bases: 11. Germline CDR1 SNHLY, CDR2 FYNNEI. The CDR3 has 17 amino acids. This chain's CDR3 is CASSEVTGGRSGYGYTF. In DNA form, the CDR3 reads TGTGCCAGCAGTGAAGTAACAGGGGGCCGCTCGGGGTATGGCTACACCTTC.

This CDR3 reads CASSILPQGARSGNTIYF. The CDR3 DNA sequence: TGTGCCAGTAGTATTCTCCCACAGGGGGCCCGCTCTGGAAACACCATATATTTT. The V gene is TRBV19, the J gene TRBJ1-3, with 9 nucleotides matching TRBD1. The CDR3 consists of 18 residues. V shed 3 bases, J shed 0 bases, and the junction held 9 bases outside the gene matches. CDR1 and CDR2 (germline): LNHDA, SQIVND (reference sequence).

The rearrangement links TRBV7-9 to TRBJ1-1, with TRBD1 identical over 7 bases. The CDR3 consists of 15 residues. With V trimmed by 5 bases and J by 5 bases, 11 bases remained unmatched. Germline-derived CDR1 and CDR2 are SEHNR and FQNEAQ (reference sequence). The CDR3 reads CASSDQGDGVTEAFF. The CDR3 bases are TGTGCCAGCAGCGACCAGGGGGACGGTGTTACTGAAGCTTTCTTT.

The gene calls are TRBV7-3 and TRBJ1-4, with a weak D call TRBD1 (6 bases). Trimming left V 5 bases short and J 5 bases short, with 15 bases between. Per germline, CDR1 SGHTA and CDR2 FQGTGA. CDR3 length: 15 residues. The CDR3 DNA sequence: TGTGCCAGCAGCCCGGAGGGGGGGCGGAATGAAAAACTGTTTTTT. Residues: CASSPEGGRNEKLFF. Full variable domain (rest looked up from reference TRBV7-3 and TRBJ1-4): GAGVSQTPSNKVTEKGKYVELRCDPISGHTALYWYRQSLGQGPEFLIYFQGTGAADDSGLPNDRFFAVRPEGSVSTLKIQRTERGDSAVYLCASSPEGGRNEKLFFGSGTQLSVL.

The chain employs TRBV7-6 and TRBJ2-7; 8 nucleotides agree with TRBD1. Germline V CDR1 and CDR2: SGHVS, FNYEAQ. J lost 2 bases, V lost 5 bases, and 5 bases had no gene match. The CDR3 sequence is 14 residues long. This CDR3 is CASSAGTGPYEQYF. CDR3 coding DNA: TGTGCCAGCAGCGCCGGGACAGGTCCCTACGAGCAGTACTTC.

This sequence joins TRBV9 and TRBJ2-2, with TRBD1 matching 10 bases. This CDR3 spans 16 amino acids. V was clipped by 0 bases and J by 3 bases; unmatched bases: 2. Germline V gives CDR1 SGDLS, CDR2 YYNGEE. The CDR3 DNA follows: TGTGCCAGCAGCGTAGACGGGACAGGGGACACCGGGGAGCTGTTTTTT. Translation: CASSVDGTGDTGELFF.

The chain links TRBV4-1 to TRBJ2-1; 10 positions match TRBD2. The germline V gene encodes CDR1 MGHRA and CDR2 YSYEKL. V lost 0 bases, J lost 7 bases, and 6 bases stayed unmatched. The CDR3 extends over 16 amino acids. The CDR3: CASSQEGAGGWNEQFF. As DNA, the CDR3 is TGCGCCAGCAGCCAAGAGGGAGCGGGGGGGTGGAATGAGCAGTTCTTC.

V and J are TRBV19 and TRBJ2-1; 10 nucleotides agree with TRBD2. Germline V gene sequence: CDR1 LNHDA, CDR2 SQIVND (reference sequence). J was trimmed by 3 bases and V by 7 bases; bases with no gene match: 9. This CDR3 comprises 16 residues. CDR3: CASTFATSGYYNEQFF. CDR3 coding DNA: TGTGCCAGTACCTTTGCGACTAGCGGGTACTACAATGAGCAGTTCTTC.

J is TRBJ2-1 and V is TRBV21-1; the table gives TRBD2 as D, unverified against the DNA. TRBV21-1 is noted as a pseudogene. This CDR3 comprises 16 residues. CDR3 nucleotide sequence: TGTGCCAGCAGGAACCTACTAGTCGCCTCCTACAATGAGCAGTTCTTC. Translation gives CASRNLLVASYNEQFF.

Details on this clone: Relative to the germline gene, one junction end is altered; a read error may explain this. DNA of the CDR3: TGTGCCAGCAGCTTGTATGAGCTTCAGCCCCAGCATTTT. It yields the protein CASSLYELQPQHF. The gene calls are TRBV5-1 and TRBJ1-5; no reliable D call. From germline, CDR1 is SGHRS and CDR2 YFSETQ. The length of the CDR3 is 13 residues. The variable domain in full, completed from reference TRBV5-1 and TRBJ1-5, reads KAGVTQTPRYLIKTRGQQVTLSCSPISGHRSVSWYQQTPGQGLQFLFEYFSETQRNKGNFPGRFSGRQFSNSRSEMNVSTLELGDSALYLCASSLYELQPQHFGDGTRLSIL.

This clone was counted only a few times. The chain has TRBV19 and TRBJ1-5; 7 nucleotides match TRBD1. V shed 5 bases and J 0 bases; nucleotides not matched to a gene: 10. The length of the CDR3 is 17 residues. The germline CDR1 and CDR2 sequences are LNHDA and SQIVND (reference sequence). The DNA for the CDR3 is TGTGCCAGTAGTTCCCCTCCGGGACAGAGTAGCAATCAGCCCCAGCATTTT. It encodes CASSSPPGQSSNQPQHF. Supplemented by reference TRBV19 and TRBJ1-5, the full variable domain reads DGGITQSPKYLFRKEGQNVTLSCEQNLNHDAMYWYRQDPGQGLRLIYYSQIVNDFQKGDIAEGYSVSREKKESFPLTVTSAQKNPTAFYLCASSSPPGQSSNQPQHFGDGTRLSIL.

CDR3 nucleotides: TGTGCCAGTAGTATACTTGCGGGGGGGCCGTATAATGAGCAGTTCTTC. Amino acid sequence: CASSILAGGPYNEQFF. The genes are TRBV19 and TRBJ2-1; TRBD2 agrees at 9 bases. CDR1 LNHDA and CDR2 SQIVND come from the germline V gene (reference sequence). V shed 2 bases, J shed 7 bases, and the junction held 9 bases outside the gene matches. This CDR3 comprises 16 residues.

CDR3: CASSHAKRIGGHEQYF. The CDR3 bases are TGTGCCAGCAGCCATGCTAAGCGCATTGGGGGCCACGAGCAGTACTTC. This chain uses TRBV14 with TRBJ2-7; TRBD1 is a possible D gene (6 bases). The CDR3 is made up of 16 amino acids. V was pared by 3 bases and J by 5 bases, with 20 bases between. Germline assignment: CDR1 SGHDN and CDR2 FVKESK.

The CDR3 coding sequence is TGTGCCAGTTCCCCGGGGGGTTCTGGGGCCAACGTCCTGACTTTC. This codes for CASSPGGSGANVLTF. The chain has TRBV14 and TRBJ2-6, with 7 nucleotides matching TRBD2. CDR1 and CDR2 (germline): SGHDN, FVKESK. CDR3 length: 15 amino acids. V lost 9 bases, J lost 1 base, and 6 bases stayed unmatched.

The chain uses TRBV6-1 and TRBJ1-1; a weak D match, TRBD1 (5 bases). The germline V gene encodes CDR1 MNHNS and CDR2 SASEGT. Trimming pared 10 bases from V and 5 bases from J, leaving 20 bases between. CDR3 size: 14 residues. The CDR3 reads CAIRQYSGITEAFF. CDR3 in DNA: TGTGCCATCCGCCAGTATTCAGGGATTACTGAAGCTTTCTTT.

CDR3 coding DNA: TGTGCTAGTGGAACGGACTACACTGAAGCTTTCTTT. Amino acids: CASGTDYTEAFF. The V call is TRBV12-5, the J call TRBJ1-1; the D is unclear. V shed 6 bases and J shed 3 bases, with 8 bases lying between them. CDR1 and CDR2 (germline): LGHNT, FRNRAP. The CDR3 spans 12 residues. Combining the CDR3 with reference TRBV12-5 and TRBJ1-1 gives the whole variable domain DARVTQTPRHKVTEMGQEVTMRCQPILGHNTVFWYRQTMMQGLELLAYFRNRAPLDDSGMPKDRFSAEMPDATLATLKIQPSEPRDSAVYFCASGTDYTEAFFGQGTRLTVV.

The chain combines TRBV18 with TRBJ2-2; no definite D call. Trimming shortened V by 0 bases and J by 5 bases, and 7 bases separated the two germline ends. This CDR3 is 14 amino acids long. The V gene's germline CDR1 is KGHSH and CDR2 LQKENI. Here the CDR3 reads CASSPPSGTGELFF. DNA of the CDR3: TGTGCCAGCTCACCACCTTCCGGTACCGGGGAGCTGTTTTTT.

This clone occurred a few times. V and J are TRBV7-9 and TRBJ2-3, with 7 bases that match TRBD2. The CDR3 has 16 residues. From germline, CDR1 is SEHNR and CDR2 FQNEAQ (reference sequence). V lost 7 bases and J lost 3; bases outside the gene matches: 13. The CDR3: CASTPFGGLMTDTQYF. The CDR3 nucleotides read TGTGCCAGCACCCCATTTGGGGGACTAATGACAGATACGCAGTATTTT.